This entry lists 30 T cell receptor beta chains sequenced from one sample in a study of cytomegalovirus exposure and HLA in healthy donors. The PCR had 60 Vbeta and 13 Jbeta primers. TCRdb's table, derived via immunoSEQ multiplex PCR, lists solely in-frame clones and lacks some. Counted here are under 200,000 clones, about 71% occurring once; the ten biggest clones make up over 1.2%. The sequencing sample was made of PBMCs. These receptors all stem from a man aged 45-65 years in good health and CMV-seronegative.

The table lists this clone with a few counts. The chain joins TRBV21-1 to TRBJ1-2. TRBV21-1 corresponds to a pseudogene. This CDR3 spans 13 amino acids. The CDR3 sequence: CASSKGVEDGYTF. The DNA for the CDR3 is TGTGCCAGCAGCAAAGGGGTAGAGGATGGCTACACCTTC.

This clone came up a few times. V gene TRBV7-9 combines with J gene TRBJ1-1; D not certain. Trimming shortened V by 2 bases and J by 1 base, and 5 bases separated the two germline ends. The germline CDR1 and CDR2 sequences are SEHNR and FQNEAQ (reference sequence). The CDR3 runs to 13 residues. The CDR3 DNA sequence: TGTGCCAGCAGCTTACTCGGGAACACTGAAGCTTTCTTT. Amino acids: CASSLLGNTEAFF.

The chain links TRBV2 to TRBJ1-5; weak D call: TRBD1 (6 bases). V was pared by 5 bases and J by 0 bases, with 8 bases between. CDR3 length: 14 amino acids. Germline CDR1 is SNHLY and CDR2 is FYNNEI. The CDR3 here is CASSQDSSNQPQHF. The CDR3 DNA follows: TGTGCCAGCAGTCAGGACAGTAGCAATCAGCCCCAGCATTTT.

DNA of the CDR3: TGTGCCAGCAGCAGCAACAGGGGTGCAACTAATGAAAAACTGTTTTTT. This sequence encodes CASSSNRGATNEKLFF. This rearrangement joins TRBV11-1 to TRBJ1-4; 7 bases are a match to TRBD1. CDR1 and CDR2 from the germline V gene are SGHAT and FQDESV (reference sequence). V was pared by 5 bases and J by 0 bases, with 6 bases of the junction left unmatched. There are 16 residues in the CDR3.

The rearrangement links TRBV4-1 to TRBJ2-5; a possible D gene is TRBD1 (5 bases). Matching the DNA end better, TRBJ2-7 makes the J call doubtful. The CDR3 runs to 17 residues. Germline V lookup: CDR1 MGHRA, CDR2 YSYEKL. The CDR3 loop reads CASSFRFQGRATYEQYF. Written as DNA, the CDR3 is TGCGCCAGCAGCTTCCGGTTCCAGGGCAGGGCTACCTACGAGCAGTACTTC.

The rearrangement uses TRBV6-6 and TRBJ1-5; D is undetermined. The CDR3 extends over 13 amino acids. Trimming pared 5 bases from V and 7 bases from J, leaving 12 bases between. Germline V lookup: CDR1 MNHNY, CDR2 SVGAGI (reference sequence). CDR3 DNA sequence: TGTGCCAGCAGTGCTCTCGAGAGGCAGCCCCAGCATTTT. Its translation: CASSALERQPQHF.

This chain links TRBV5-6 with TRBJ2-5; 9 nucleotides line up with TRBD1. J gave up 7 bases and V 0 bases, and 16 bases lay outside the gene matches. In germline, CDR1 is SGHDT, CDR2 YYEEEE. This CDR3 has 18 residues. The CDR3, as DNA: TGTGCCAGCAGCTTGGGCCTGGTGGTGGGACAGGGTACGGGGACCCAGTACTTC. Amino acid sequence: CASSLGLVVGQGTGTQYF.

The chain links TRBV14 to TRBJ1-1; TRBD1 aligns across 7 bases. Germline CDR1 and CDR2: SGHDN and FVKESK. With 2 bases clipped from V and 8 bases from J, the junction kept 5 bases outside the gene matches. The CDR3 sequence is 13 residues long. The CDR3 sequence is CASSQLQGSEAFF. The CDR3 bases are TGTGCCAGCAGCCAATTACAGGGGTCCGAAGCTTTCTTT.

The V and J genes are TRBV5-1 and TRBJ1-2; no clear D. Trimming pared 1 base from V and 3 bases from J, leaving 13 bases between. Germline V gives CDR1 SGHRS, CDR2 YFSETQ. CDR3 size: 15 residues. The CDR3 sequence is CASSLRRSEDYGYTF. The CDR3 nucleotides read TGCGCCAGCAGCTTGAGGCGCAGCGAGGACTATGGCTACACCTTC. Based on the CDR3 plus reference TRBV5-1 and TRBJ1-2, the full variable domain is KAGVTQTPRYLIKTRGQQVTLSCSPISGHRSVSWYQQTPGQGLQFLFEYFSETQRNKGNFPGRFSGRQFSNSRSEMNVSTLELGDSALYLCASSLRRSEDYGYTFGSGTRLTVV.

This clone has only one observation. The V and J genes are TRBV5-3 and TRBJ1-6; tentatively, D is TRBD1 (6 bases). TRBV5-3 is designated an ORF whose function remains uncertain. V lost 4 bases and J lost 8, with 22 bases in between. CDR3 length: 17 residues. Here the CDR3 DNA reads TGTGCCAGAAGCATATCCCCCCGGGACACAAAGTATTCACCCCTCCACTTT. Translating it yields CARSISPRDTKYSPLHF.

Remarks on this clone: An end of the junction does not agree with germline; a read error may underlie this. The rearrangement links TRBV5-1 to TRBJ2-7; D is ambiguous. Germline CDR1 and CDR2: SGHRS and YFSETQ. The CDR3 extends over 8 amino acids. Here the CDR3 reads CASSFEDF. The CDR3 nucleotides are TGCGCCAGCAGCTTTGAGGACTTC.

The rearrangement uses TRBV10-1 and TRBJ2-3; 9 bases line up with TRBD2. The CDR3 contains 16 residues. CDR1 WNHNN and CDR2 SYGVQD come from the germline V gene (reference sequence). V lost 2 bases to trimming and J lost 2 bases; unmatched junction nucleotides: 5. CDR3 residues: CASSEPSGDLTDTQYF. The DNA for the CDR3 is TGCGCCAGCAGTGAGCCTAGCGGGGATCTCACAGATACGCAGTATTTT.

With regard to this clone: The sample has other DNA sequences that encode this CDR3 too. The J gene is TRBJ1-2, the V gene TRBV7-2; 10 nucleotides agree with TRBD1. V lost 1 base and J lost 4; bases outside the gene matches: 6. Germline values: CDR1 SGHTA, CDR2 FQGNSA. The CDR3 is made up of 16 amino acids. CDR3 sequence (DNA): TGTGCCAGCAGCTTAGGACAGGGGGCCGGGCGCTATGGCTACACCTTC. Encoded protein: CASSLGQGAGRYGYTF.

The rearrangement links TRBV19 to TRBJ2-1, with TRBD2 matching 11 bases. Germline trimming cut 3 bases from V and 7 bases from J; bases unmatched to any gene: 8. The CDR3 runs to 16 residues. The germline V gene encodes CDR1 LNHDA and CDR2 SQIVND (reference sequence). CDR3 coding DNA: TGTGCCAGTAGTATTGCTAGCGGGGGGCCGGGGAATGAGCAGTTCTTC. Its translation is CASSIASGGPGNEQFF.

The CDR3 region is CASGRGLAEETQYF. The CDR3 DNA sequence: TGTGCCAGCGGAAGGGGACTAGCGGAAGAGACCCAGTACTTC. This chain links TRBV9 with TRBJ2-5, with 11 bases lining up with TRBD2. Germline V gives CDR1 SGDLS, CDR2 YYNGEE. V dropped 7 bases and J dropped 3; count of bases not matched to a gene: 5. The CDR3 sequence is 14 residues long. The variable domain in full, completed from reference TRBV9 and TRBJ2-5, reads DSGVTQTPKHLITATGQRVTLRCSPRSGDLSVYWYQQSLDQGLQFLIQYYNGEERAKGNILERFSAQQFPDLHSELNLSSLELGDSALYFCASGRGLAEETQYFGPGTRLLVL.

This chain connects TRBV29-1 to TRBJ1-1; 7 bases match TRBD1. J lost 3 bases, V lost 7 bases, and 5 bases had no gene match. CDR1 SQVTM and CDR2 ANQGSEA come from the germline V gene. This CDR3 comprises 12 residues. The CDR3 region is CSARQGDTEAFF. The CDR3 nucleotides read TGCAGCGCTCGACAGGGAGACACTGAAGCTTTCTTT.

The rearrangement joins TRBV5-1 to TRBJ1-1, with D unclear. The CDR3 extends over 14 amino acids. Trimming took off 4 bases at V and 0 bases at J, with 10 bases between the two ends. Germline values: CDR1 SGHRS, CDR2 YFSETQ. For the CDR3, the DNA is TGCGCCAGCAGCCGAGGGTCATTGAACACTGAAGCTTTCTTT. Translated, it gives CASSRGSLNTEAFF.

The CDR3 DNA sequence: TGTGCCAGCAGCTTAGTTGGGGCAGGGGGTCCTGACGGTGAAGCTTTCTTT. It yields the protein CASSLVGAGGPDGEAFF. The chain uses TRBV7-2 and TRBJ1-1; TRBD1 matches 7 bases. The CDR3 loop spans 17 amino acids. CDR1 and CDR2 (germline): SGHTA, FQGNSA. V dropped 1 base and J dropped 7; count of bases not matched to a gene: 15.

Only a few counts were recorded for this clone. The chain joins TRBV19 to TRBJ1-6, with TRBD1 matching 8 bases. This CDR3 is built from 16 residues. The germline V gene has CDR1 LNHDA and CDR2 SQIVND (reference sequence). Trimming took 6 bases from V and 7 from J; bases not matched to a gene: 11. The CDR3 DNA reads TGTGCCAGTAGCCCGGACAGGGAACGGCCCAATTCACCCCTCCACTTT. It yields the protein CASSPDRERPNSPLHF. Variable domain in full (rest from reference TRBV19 and TRBJ1-6): DGGITQSPKYLFRKEGQNVTLSCEQNLNHDAMYWYRQDPGQGLRLIYYSQIVNDFQKGDIAEGYSVSREKKESFPLTVTSAQKNPTAFYLCASSPDRERPNSPLHFGNGTRLTVT.

Concerning this clone: Other DNA sequences in this sample translate to the same CDR3. The CDR3 protein is CASSPPGQGNEKLFF. For the CDR3, the DNA is TGTGCCAGCAGTCCCCCGGGACAGGGTAATGAAAAACTGTTTTTT. The chain links TRBV28 to TRBJ1-4; 9 nucleotides align to TRBD1. Germline values: CDR1 MDHEN, CDR2 SYDVKM. The CDR3 covers 15 residues. Losses at the gene ends were 5 bases for V and 4 bases for J; bases not matched to a gene: 5.

V usage is TRBV4-1 and J usage is TRBJ1-1, with TRBD1 matching 8 bases. The CDR3 length is 16 residues. The germline V gene has CDR1 MGHRA and CDR2 YSYEKL. Germline trimming cut 4 bases from V and 6 bases from J; bases unmatched to any gene: 13. The chain's CDR3 is CASSRPRRQGMSEAFF. For the CDR3, the DNA is TGCGCCAGCAGCCGTCCTCGCCGACAGGGGATGTCTGAAGCTTTCTTT.

The rearrangement uses TRBV6-5 and TRBJ1-2; TRBD1 is a possible D gene (5 bases). The V and J ends lost 6 bases and 3 bases respectively, with 17 bases between them. Germline CDR1 reads MNHEY; CDR2 reads SVGAGI. This CDR3 contains 15 residues. In DNA, the CDR3 is TGTGCCAGCAGGGGGGGAATCGGGCCCGACTATGGCTACACCTTC. Translating gives CASRGGIGPDYGYTF.

This chain joins TRBV19 and TRBJ2-2; D remains ambiguous. The CDR3 length is 14 residues. V lost 2 bases to trimming and J lost 6 bases, with 10 bases between them. Germline CDR1 and CDR2: LNHDA and SQIVND (reference sequence). The chain's CDR3 is CASSIMVEAGELFF. The CDR3, as DNA: TGTGCCAGTAGTATAATGGTAGAGGCCGGGGAGCTGTTTTTT.

The sample holds a few counts of this clone. The chain links TRBV11-2 to TRBJ2-3; 10 bases align to TRBD2. V shed 5 bases, J shed 6 bases, and the junction held 8 bases outside the gene matches. This CDR3 region has 15 residues. Per germline, CDR1 SGHAT and CDR2 FQNNGV. CDR3 in DNA: TGTGCCAGCAGCCGAACTAGCGGGGATGCTGATACGCAGTATTTT. Translation gives CASSRTSGDADTQYF. Full variable domain (missing parts from reference TRBV11-2 and TRBJ2-3): EAGVAQSPRYKIIEKRQSVAFWCNPISGHATLYWYQQILGQGPKLLIQFQNNGVVDDSQLPKDRFSAERLKGVDSTLKIQPAKLEDSAVYLCASSRTSGDADTQYFGPGTRLTVL.

The V and J genes are TRBV28 and TRBJ2-5; D is uncertain. There are 13 residues in the CDR3. Trimming shortened V by 6 bases and J by 1 base, and 9 bases separated the two germline ends. Per the germline V gene, CDR1 is MDHEN and CDR2 is SYDVKM. CDR3 coding DNA: TGTGCCAGCAGATACTACACCCAAGAGACCCAGTACTTC. Translated, it gives CASRYYTQETQYF.

The chain carries TRBV19 and TRBJ2-2; tentatively, D is TRBD2 (6 bases). Trimming cost V 6 bases and J 4 bases, with 18 bases left between them. Germline V gene data show CDR1 as LNHDA and CDR2 as SQIVND (reference sequence). CDR3 length: 16 amino acids. CDR3 in DNA: TGTGCCAGTAGCGATCGGGGCGGGACCATCACCGGGGAGCTGTTTTTT. Protein product: CASSDRGGTITGELFF.

This chain links TRBV21-1 with TRBJ1-5. TRBV21-1 has pseudogene status. The CDR3 loop spans 13 amino acids. The CDR3 DNA reads as TGTGCCAGCAGCCCCTCGGCGGATCAGCCCCAGCATTTT. Its protein is CASSPSADQPQHF.

This clone has only a few counts. The chain links TRBV5-6 to TRBJ1-4; 7 bases are a match to TRBD1. Germline CDR1 SGHDT, CDR2 YYEEEE. V was clipped by 3 bases and J by 7 bases; unmatched bases: 12. The CDR3 is 16 amino acids. CDR3 loop: CASSWGQIGFSEKLFF. DNA of the CDR3: TGTGCCAGCAGCTGGGGACAGATCGGCTTTAGTGAAAAACTGTTTTTT. Full variable domain (outside the CDR3, taken from reference TRBV5-6 and TRBJ1-4): DAGVTQSPTHLIKTRGQQVTLRCSPKSGHDTVSWYQQALGQGPQFIFQYYEEEERQRGNFPDRFSGHQFPNYSSELNVNALLLGDSALYLCASSWGQIGFSEKLFFGSGTQLSVL.

This chain links TRBV5-1 with TRBJ2-7; the D is unclear. The germline gives CDR1 SGHRS, CDR2 YFSETQ. This CDR3 spans 15 amino acids. V was clipped by 0 bases and J by 2 bases, with 12 bases between them. CDR3 amino acids: CASSLEQSAPYEQYF. The CDR3 DNA reads TGCGCCAGCAGCTTGGAGCAATCCGCTCCCTACGAGCAGTACTTC. The variable domain in full, with the rest retrieved from reference TRBV5-1 and TRBJ2-7, is KAGVTQTPRYLIKTRGQQVTLSCSPISGHRSVSWYQQTPGQGLQFLFEYFSETQRNKGNFPGRFSGRQFSNSRSEMNVSTLELGDSALYLCASSLEQSAPYEQYFGPGTRLTVT.

The chain recombines TRBV5-1 with TRBJ2-1; the D gene is possibly TRBD1 (5 bases). This CDR3 region has 13 residues. CDR1 is SGHRS, CDR2 YFSETQ, per germline. V shed 4 bases and J shed 9 bases, with 14 bases lying between them. The CDR3 reads CASSRGIESEQFF. The CDR3 DNA sequence: TGCGCCAGCAGCAGGGGTATCGAGAGTGAGCAGTTCTTC.